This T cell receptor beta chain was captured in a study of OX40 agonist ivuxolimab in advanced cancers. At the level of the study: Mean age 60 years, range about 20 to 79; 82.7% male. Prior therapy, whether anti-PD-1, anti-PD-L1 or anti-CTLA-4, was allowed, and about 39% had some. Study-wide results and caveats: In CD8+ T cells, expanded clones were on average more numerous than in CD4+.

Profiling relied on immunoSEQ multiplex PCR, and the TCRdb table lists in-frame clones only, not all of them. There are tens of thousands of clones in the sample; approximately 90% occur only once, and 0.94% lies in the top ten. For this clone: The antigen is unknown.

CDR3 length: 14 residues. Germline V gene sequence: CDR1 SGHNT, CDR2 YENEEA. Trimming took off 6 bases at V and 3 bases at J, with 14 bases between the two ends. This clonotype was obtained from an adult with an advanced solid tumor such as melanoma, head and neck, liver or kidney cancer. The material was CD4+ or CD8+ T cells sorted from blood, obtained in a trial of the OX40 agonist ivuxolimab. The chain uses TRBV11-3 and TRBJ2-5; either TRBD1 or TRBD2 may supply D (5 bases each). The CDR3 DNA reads TGTGCCAGCAGTCGTCCGGGACCCAAAGAGACCCAGTACTTC. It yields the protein CASSRPGPKETQYF.